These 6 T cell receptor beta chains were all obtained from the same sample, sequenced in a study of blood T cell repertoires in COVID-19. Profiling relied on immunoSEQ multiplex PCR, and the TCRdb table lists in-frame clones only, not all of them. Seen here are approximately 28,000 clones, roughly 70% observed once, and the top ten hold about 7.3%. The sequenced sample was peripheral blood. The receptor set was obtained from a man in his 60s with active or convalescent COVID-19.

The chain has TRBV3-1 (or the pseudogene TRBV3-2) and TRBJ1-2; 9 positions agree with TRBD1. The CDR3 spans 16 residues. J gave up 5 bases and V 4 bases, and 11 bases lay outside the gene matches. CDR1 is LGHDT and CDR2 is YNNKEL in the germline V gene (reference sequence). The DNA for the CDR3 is TGTGCCAGCAGCCGCCTTCCGGGACAGGGACCTTATGGCTACACCTTC. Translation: CASSRLPGQGPYGYTF.

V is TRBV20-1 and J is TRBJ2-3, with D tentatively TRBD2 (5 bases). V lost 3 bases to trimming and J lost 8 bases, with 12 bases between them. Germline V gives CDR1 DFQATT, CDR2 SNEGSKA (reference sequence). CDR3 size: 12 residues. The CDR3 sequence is CSASLLVSTQYF. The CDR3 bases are TGCAGTGCTAGTCTACTAGTGAGTACGCAGTATTTT.

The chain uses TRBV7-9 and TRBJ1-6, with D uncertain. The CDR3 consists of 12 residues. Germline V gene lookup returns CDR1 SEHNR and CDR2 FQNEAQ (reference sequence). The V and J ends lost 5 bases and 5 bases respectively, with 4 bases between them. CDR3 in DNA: TGTGCCAGCAGCCACAATAATTCACCCCTCCACTTT. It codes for CASSHNNSPLHF.

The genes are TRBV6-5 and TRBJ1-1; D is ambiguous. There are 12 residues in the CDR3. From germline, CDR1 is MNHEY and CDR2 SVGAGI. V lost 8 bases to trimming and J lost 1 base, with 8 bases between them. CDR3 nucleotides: TGTGCCAGCGTTCGGGGGAACACTGAAGCTTTCTTT. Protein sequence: CASVRGNTEAFF.

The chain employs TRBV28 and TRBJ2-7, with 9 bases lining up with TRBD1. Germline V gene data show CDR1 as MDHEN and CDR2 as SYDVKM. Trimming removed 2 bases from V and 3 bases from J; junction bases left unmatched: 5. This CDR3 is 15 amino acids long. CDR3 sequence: CASSLGGQGIYEQYF. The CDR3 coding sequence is TGTGCCAGCAGTTTAGGAGGACAGGGGATCTACGAGCAGTACTTC. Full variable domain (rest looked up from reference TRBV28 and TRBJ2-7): DVKVTQSSRYLVKRTGEKVFLECVQDMDHENMFWYRQDPGLGLRLIYFSYDVKMKEKGDIPEGYSVSREKKERFSLILESASTNQTSMYLCASSLGGQGIYEQYFGPGTRLTVT.

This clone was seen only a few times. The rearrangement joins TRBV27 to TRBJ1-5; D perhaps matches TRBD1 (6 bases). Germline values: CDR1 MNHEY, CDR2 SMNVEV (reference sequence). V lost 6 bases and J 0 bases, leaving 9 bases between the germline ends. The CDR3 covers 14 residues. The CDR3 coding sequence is TGTGCCAGCAGGGGACACAATAGCAATCAGCCCCAGCATTTT. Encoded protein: CASRGHNSNQPQHF.